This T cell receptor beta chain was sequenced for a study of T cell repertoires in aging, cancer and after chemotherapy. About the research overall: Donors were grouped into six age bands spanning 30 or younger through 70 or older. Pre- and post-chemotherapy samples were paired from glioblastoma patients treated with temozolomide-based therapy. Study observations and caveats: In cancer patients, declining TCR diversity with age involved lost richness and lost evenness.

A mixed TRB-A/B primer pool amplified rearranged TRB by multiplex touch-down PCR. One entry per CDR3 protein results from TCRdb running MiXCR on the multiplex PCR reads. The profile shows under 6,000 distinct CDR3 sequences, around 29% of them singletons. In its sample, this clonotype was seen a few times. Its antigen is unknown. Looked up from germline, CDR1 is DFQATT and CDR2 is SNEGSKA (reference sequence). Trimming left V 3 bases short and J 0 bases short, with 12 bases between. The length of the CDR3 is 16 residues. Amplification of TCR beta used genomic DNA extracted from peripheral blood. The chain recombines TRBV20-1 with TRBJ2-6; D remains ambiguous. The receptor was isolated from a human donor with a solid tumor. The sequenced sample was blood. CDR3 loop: CSASPPASSGANVLTF. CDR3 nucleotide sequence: TGCAGTGCTAGTCCCCCAGCGAGCTCTGGGGCCAACGTCCTGACTTTC.